Presented here are 6 T cell receptor beta chains from one specimen sequenced in a study of blood T cell repertoires in COVID-19. The assay was immunoSEQ multiplex PCR, and TCRdb's table has in-frame clones only and misses some. The profile shows around 140,000 clones, about nine tenths of them singletons. Sequences were obtained from PBMCs or T cells enriched from blood (not recorded which). Receptor source: a man between 50 and 59 years old who had recovered from COVID-19.

The chain uses TRBV5-6 and TRBJ1-5, with D tentatively TRBD1 (6 bases). The CDR3 runs 15 residues. Germline V gene data show CDR1 as SGHDT and CDR2 as YYEEEE. The ends were cut back, 4 bases at V and 5 bases at J, with 16 bases in the middle. This chain's CDR3 is CASSSNSRGDQPQHF. CDR3 coding DNA: TGTGCCAGCAGCAGCAATTCCAGGGGCGATCAGCCCCAGCATTTT. Full variable domain (remainder filled in from reference TRBV5-6 and TRBJ1-5): DAGVTQSPTHLIKTRGQQVTLRCSPKSGHDTVSWYQQALGQGPQFIFQYYEEEERQRGNFPDRFSGHQFPNYSSELNVNALLLGDSALYLCASSSNSRGDQPQHFGDGTRLSIL.

The CDR3 coding sequence is TGTGCCAGCAGCCCAGGGGTAATTAATGAAAAACTGTTTTTT. Residues: CASSPGVINEKLFF. J is TRBJ1-4 and V is TRBV7-9; D perhaps matches TRBD1 (6 bases). Germline assignment: CDR1 SEHNR and CDR2 FQNEAQ (reference sequence). Trimming left V 5 bases short and J 4 bases short, with 11 bases between. This CDR3 has 14 amino acids.

The chain is built from TRBV27 and TRBJ2-2; D is ambiguous. V lost 7 bases, J lost 4 bases, and 7 bases lay in between. Germline values: CDR1 MNHEY, CDR2 SMNVEV (reference sequence). The CDR3 sequence is 12 residues long. The CDR3 nucleotides are TGTGCCAGCAAATATAGCACCGGGGAGCTGTTTTTT. Translation: CASKYSTGELFF.

CDR3 nucleotides: TGTGCCAGCAGCCGACAGCGGGGGGGCCGGGAGACCCAGTACTTC. This codes for CASSRQRGGRETQYF. The chain carries TRBV7-9 and TRBJ2-5; TRBD2 matches 10 bases. Germline assignment: CDR1 SEHNR and CDR2 FQNEAQ (reference sequence). This CDR3 is 15 amino acids long. J was trimmed by 5 bases and V by 5 bases; bases with no gene match: 8. The full variable domain, with the rest looked up from reference TRBV7-9 and TRBJ2-5, is DTGVSQNPRHKITKRGQNVTFRCDPISEHNRLYWYRQTLGQGPEFLTYFQNEAQLEKSRLLSDRFSAERPKGSFSTLEIQRTEQGDSAMYLCASSRQRGGRETQYFGPGTRLLVL.

This chain links TRBV18 with TRBJ2-5; D is possibly TRBD1 (6 bases). Trimming stripped 6 bases from V and 1 base from J, with 15 bases between. CDR3 size: 15 residues. Germline V lookup: CDR1 KGHSH, CDR2 LQKENI. This CDR3 reads CASSGDTGPQETQYF. CDR3 in DNA: TGTGCCAGCTCCGGGGACACGGGGCCCCAAGAGACCCAGTACTTC.

In this sample, this clone turned up once. The chain is built from TRBV7-9 and TRBJ2-1; no clear D gene. Per germline, CDR1 SEHNR and CDR2 FQNEAQ (reference sequence). This CDR3 has 16 amino acids. V lost 4 bases and J 3 bases, leaving 16 bases between the germline ends. Written as DNA, the CDR3 is TGTGCCAGCAGCTCGTCCCTCGCCCAGTTCTACAATGAGCAGTTCTTC. Its protein is CASSSSLAQFYNEQFF.